The TCR beta chain under discussion was sequenced for a study of cytomegalovirus exposure and HLA in healthy donors (dated by TCRdb to 2016 to 2017). A note on the overall study: An earlier analysis of 587 of the donors reported about 260 Gb of sequence data and around 100 million unique TCR beta sequences obtained from roughly 170 million T cells. Approximately 330 gigabases of sequencing data and around 80 million unique TCR sequences made up an early release that covered approximately 620 HLA-typed donors. The genetic ancestry cluster associated with self-reported Caucasian donors included 65% to 90% of the 300 to 400 genotyped donors. The aim of the study was to test whether cataloging public T cell receptors could identify signatures of past pathogen exposure. The study profiled the T cell repertoires of around 700 subjects by immunosequencing and related them to cytomegalovirus serostatus. Besides the first cohort of more than 650 subjects, a separate validation cohort made up of over 95 different subjects was used. High-throughput TCR immunosequencing, statistical association of individual TCRs with disease status, and machine learning were combined to predict cytomegalovirus infection status. In a later analysis, previously published TCR beta repertoires from 666 donors were re-analyzed and high-resolution HLA genotyping was added so that TCR occurrence patterns could be studied. Rather than using new phenotypic data, the later analysis identified candidate immune exposures from TCR beta sequences and from how often those sequences occurred across donors. In an earlier analysis of 587 of the donors, high-throughput TCR beta sequencing was used to judge whether each TCR beta V gene segment behaved as functional or pseudogenic. Alongside the repertoire data, information on donor age, sex, ethnicity and CMV serostatus was compiled. In a later genetic analysis, genome-wide SNP genotypes for about 55% of the roughly 670 donors were used, and that subset was treated as a discovery cohort. Every repertoire in the discovery cohort had been generated on one and the same sequencing platform. Both class I and class II loci were covered by HLA typing, at four-digit resolution. Typing coverage varied by locus: roughly 629-630 donors for A, B, C, DRB1 and DQB1; about 520 for DQA1; over 600 for DPA1; 450 to 480 for DPB1. Because of strong linkage in the cohort, roughly five DR-DQ haplotypes were treated as single units for association and clustering. Across 300 to 500 genotyped donors of the cohort, an average of about 200,000 unique TCR beta nucleotide sequences per donor were sequenced, and approximately 19% of those sequences were non-productive.

On this clone itself: The target of this receptor is not known.

The germline V gene sets CDR1 to MDHEN and CDR2 to SYDVKM. The CDR3 contains 15 residues, cysteine and phenylalanine counted. Only the CDR3 part of the read is kept: 45 bases, read in frame from the first base. Trimming removed 2 bases from V and 4 bases from J, leaving 12 bases between the germline ends. The cohort consisted of some 670 healthy bone marrow donors. At the time of sampling, all cohort members were nominally healthy, though unrecorded immune exposures were likely present. The donor was CMV seronegative and was included in the group of about 350 seronegative cohort members. A peripheral blood sample was collected from each donor, and TCR beta sequencing was performed on peripheral blood mononuclear cells. Genomic DNA was extracted from the blood cell samples with the Qiagen DNeasy Blood Extraction Kit. The library relied on the immunoSEQ multiplex PCR assay. For the multiplex PCR, a mixture combining 60 forward primers for TCR Vbeta segments and 13 reverse primers for TCR Jbeta segments was used. A multiplex PCR assay on genomic DNA amplified the CDR3 region of rearranged TCR beta genes. The Illumina HiSeq System was used to sequence the amplified TCR beta libraries as 87-base-pair reads. Per the authors' processing: A later analysis tallied roughly 78 million unique TCR beta chains across the 666 repertoires, and approximately 12 million of those chains were shared by two or more donors. Raw reads were error-corrected and collapsed into unique sequences by a nearest-neighbor algorithm in which closely related sequences were merged to remove PCR and sequencing errors. V, D and J gene segments were assigned by aligning CDR3 sequences to IMGT reference sequences. For a sequence to be retained, a match of at least six nucleotides was required to both a V gene segment and a J gene segment. Rearrangements were classified as productive when the CDR3 lacked stop codons and remained in frame with V and J, and all other rearrangements were classified as non-productive. Following IMGT convention, CDR3 was defined as the stretch from the second conserved V-encoded cysteine up to the conserved J-encoded phenylalanine. The earlier analysis of fewer than 700 of the donors excluded sequences that lacked an unambiguous match to a single V gene segment. An earlier analysis of some 610 of the donors called V segments functional above 56.7% productive rearrangements and segregating when the between-donor standard deviation exceeded 5%. To diagnose cytomegalovirus status from the catalog of TCR beta chain sequences, a statistical classification framework was built. V and J gene assignment, in a later analysis, came from comparing TCR nucleotide sequences with IMGT/GENE-DB human TR gene sequences. Using the TCRdist pipeline, a later analysis assigned CDR3 sequences along with most-parsimonious VDJ recombination scenarios. A later analysis defined each TCR beta chain by its CDR3 amino acid sequence plus V-gene family, and excluded reads lacking a unique V-gene family. A later analysis removed nearly 600 highly shared, low-generation-probability nucleotide sequences to deal with suspected cross-contamination and a sequencing artifact. For each public chain, a later analysis derived a clonal expansion index from normalized ranks of inferred template counts within each repertoire. A later analysis computed generation probabilities with a VDJ recombination model fitted to out-of-frame rearrangements, and checked the results against IGoR. In a later analysis, hypergeometric tests were used to score TCR-TCR, TCR-HLA and TCR-CMV co-occurrence, with a repertoire-size bias correction applied to TCR pairs. To estimate false discovery rates, a later analysis permuted the HLA or CMV assignments 20 times. In a later analysis, co-occurring TCRs were grouped using DBSCAN, with TCRdist sequence similarity added in when clustering inside HLA-allele-positive subsets. Repertoires with fewer than 30,000 or more than 120,000 public chains were left out of co-occurrence clustering, as were five repertoires with anomalous nucleotide sharing. TCRdb's version of the immuneACCESS table is confined to in-frame rearrangements and falls short of the full clone set. An unresolved V gene accounts for under half of the shortfall where checked; the remainder is of unknown origin. V, J and clone size are those of that table, while D and trimming were read from the DNA. The sample table includes just under 60,000 clones. The ten most abundant clones make up 4% of the sample.

General findings and caveats noted by the study authors: A few of the identified cytomegalovirus-associated TCR beta chains were confirmed in vitro to be specific for cytomegalovirus antigens. Correlated functional status among segregating V segments might be attributable to linkage disequilibrium, but an unknown experimental factor could not be ruled out. Because HLA typing was unavailable for some donors at each locus, only the typed subset was used in association tests. Compared with equally common non-associated chains, HLA-associated TCR beta chains in a later analysis were more clonally expanded and had lower generation probabilities. The presence/absence analyses assumed that sequencing depth was roughly uniform across donors, and that assumption may not be true. A further reported finding was that TCR beta sequences accurately predicted the HLA-A and HLA-B alleles for most subjects in the first cohort. Cytomegalovirus status was reported to be diagnosed by the classifier with high specificity and sensitivity in both the original and validation cohorts. Some IMGT-functional V segments, including TRBV6-2 and TRBV6-3, could not be distinguished by the 87-base-pair reads and were therefore excluded. Assigning TCR associations to individual alleles was difficult when HLA alleles, especially DR and DQ, strongly co-occurred. CMV serostatus was the only immune exposure information available for the cohort. The cohort was sequenced for TCR beta chains only, and without alpha or paired-chain data the features that could be detected were limited. According to a later genetic analysis, donors in an Asian-associated ancestry cluster had fewer N-insertions in productive TCRs than the roughly 660-donor mean. In a later genetic analysis, a missense DCLRE1C variant was associated with V-gene and J-gene trimming of TCR beta chains, and the association was replicated in an independent cohort. Most TCR sequences were observed very rarely across donors, whereas some public TCRs were present in many individuals. A later analysis reported that several top co-occurrence clusters appeared linked to parvovirus B19, influenza, CMV and Epstein-Barr virus. The authors suggested that the approach could potentially be extended to other disease states and immunological phenotypes. A cluster of highly shared sequence variants was judged likely to be a technical artifact of the sequencing pipeline. According to a later analysis, TCR association rates differed among HLA loci, with DRB1 alleles showing the most associated TCRs and HLA-C alleles showing the fewest. Most CMV-associated TCR beta chains appeared to be HLA-restricted in a later analysis, and the HLA associations seemed to be driven largely by CMV exposure. A later analysis associated 16,951 TCR beta sequences with specific HLA alleles at a false discovery rate of 0.05. Broadly in line with IMGT annotations, most TCR beta V segments showed up in productive rearrangements about 87% or about 30% of the time in an earlier analysis of under 700 of the donors. Because counts were too low, about 15 rarely observed V segments, including chromosome 9 orphons, were left out of the earlier analysis of approximately 500 of the donors. The study gave a list of roughly 150 TCR beta chains associated with cytomegalovirus.

The sample consisted of PBMCs. This TCR derives from a male donor in good health and CMV-seronegative. The chain employs TRBV28 and TRBJ1-3; possibly the D gene is TRBD1, per 6 matching bases. DNA sequence: TGTGCCAGCAGTTTAGACGGGGGGCAAGGAAACACCATATATTTT. Its amino acids are CASSLDGGQGNTIYF.